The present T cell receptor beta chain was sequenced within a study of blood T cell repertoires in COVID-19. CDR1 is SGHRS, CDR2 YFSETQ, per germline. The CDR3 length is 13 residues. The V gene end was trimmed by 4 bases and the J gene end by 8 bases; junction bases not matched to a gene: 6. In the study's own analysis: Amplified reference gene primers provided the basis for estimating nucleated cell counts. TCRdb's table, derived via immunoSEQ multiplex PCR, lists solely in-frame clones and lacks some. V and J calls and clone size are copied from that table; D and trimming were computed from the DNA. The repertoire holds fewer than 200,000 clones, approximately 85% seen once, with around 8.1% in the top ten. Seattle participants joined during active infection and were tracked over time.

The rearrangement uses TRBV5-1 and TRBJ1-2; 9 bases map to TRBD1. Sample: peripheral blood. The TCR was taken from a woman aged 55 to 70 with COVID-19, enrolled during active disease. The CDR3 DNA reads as TGCGCCAGCAGCATTGGGACAGGGAGCGGCTACACCTTC. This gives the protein CASSIGTGSGYTF.